These T cell receptor beta chains were read from a single sample in a study of CD8+ T cells in alopecia areata. Some clones are missing from TCRdb's copy, which holds only in-frame ones; the method was immunoSEQ multiplex PCR. The sample comprises 150,000 to 200,000 clones, around 60% of which are singletons, and 14% rests with the top ten. This specimen was CD4+ T cells sorted from blood, taken at week 24, from a patient treated with tofacitinib. All receptors derive from a human donor with alopecia areata. CDR3s include the opening cysteine and the closing phenylalanine or tryptophan. A D gene is named only where the DNA matches it firmly. Size tells how often a clone was seen (once, few, many) or the class of an expanded clone, and some rows leave it out.

cdr3_aa: CASSTSVYYEQYF
cdr3_nt: TGTGCCAGCAGCACCAGCGTTTACTACGAGCAGTACTTC
clone_size: -
j_call: TRBJ2-7
d_call: -
v_call: TRBV5-6

cdr3_aa: CASSLATPRMNTEAFF
cdr3_nt: TGCGCCAGCAGCTTGGCTACACCGCGTATGAACACTGAAGCTTTCTTT
clone_size: -
j_call: TRBJ1-1
d_call: -
v_call: TRBV5-1

cdr3_aa: CASSQDALYGYTF
cdr3_nt: TGTGCCAGCAGCCAAGATGCCCTCTATGGCTACACCTTC
clone_size: -
j_call: TRBJ1-2
d_call: -
v_call: TRBV4-2

cdr3_aa: CASSTGLGTSGAGELFF
cdr3_nt: TGCGCCAGCAGCACGGGCCTTGGGACTAGCGGGGCCGGGGAGCTGTTTTTT
clone_size: -
j_call: TRBJ2-2
d_call: TRBD2
v_call: TRBV5-1

cdr3_aa: CASSLEQSYNSPLHF
cdr3_nt: TGTGCCAGCAGTTTGGAACAGTCCTATAATTCACCCCTCCACTTT
clone_size: once
j_call: TRBJ1-6
d_call: -
v_call: TRBV27

cdr3_aa: CASRAGDVTGELFF
cdr3_nt: TGTGCCAGCAGGGCGGGGGATGTCACCGGGGAGCTGTTTTTT
clone_size: -
j_call: TRBJ2-2
d_call: TRBD2
v_call: TRBV6-6

cdr3_aa: CASSVVDAQETQYF
cdr3_nt: TGTGCCAGCAGCGTAGTCGACGCACAAGAGACCCAGTACTTC
clone_size: -
j_call: TRBJ2-5
d_call: -
v_call: TRBV9

cdr3_aa: CATSREVRTSGGDRLF
cdr3_nt: TGTGCCACCAGCAGGGAGGTGAGGACTAGCGGGGGGGATCGGCTCTTC
clone_size: -
j_call: TRBJ2-1
d_call: TRBD2
v_call: TRBV15

cdr3_aa: CSVAFLGDGPNTEAFF
cdr3_nt: TGCAGCGTTGCCTTCCTGGGAGACGGACCGAACACTGAAGCTTTCTTT
clone_size: -
j_call: TRBJ1-1
d_call: -
v_call: TRBV29-1

cdr3_aa: CASSLLGQEKGAQYF
cdr3_nt: TGTGCCAGCAGCTTACTGGGACAGGAGAAGGGCGCGCAGTACTTC
clone_size: -
j_call: TRBJ2-7
d_call: TRBD1
v_call: TRBV5-6

cdr3_aa: CASSVVGGPNEKLFF
cdr3_nt: TGTGCCAGCAGTGTGGTAGGCGGGCCAAATGAAAAACTGTTTTTT
clone_size: -
j_call: TRBJ1-4
d_call: -
v_call: TRBV2

cdr3_aa: CASSPSAYGYTF
cdr3_nt: TGTGCCAGCAGCCCCAGCGCCTATGGCTACACCTTC
clone_size: few
j_call: TRBJ1-2
d_call: -
v_call: TRBV5-6

cdr3_aa: CATRVPNYGYTF
cdr3_nt: TGTGCCACCCGGGTGCCTAACTATGGCTACACCTTC
clone_size: -
j_call: TRBJ1-2
d_call: -
v_call: TRBV6-5

cdr3_aa: CASSLEHGFNQPQHF
cdr3_nt: TGTGCCAGCAGCTTAGAACATGGTTTCAATCAGCCCCAGCATTTT
clone_size: -
j_call: TRBJ1-5
d_call: -
v_call: TRBV11-2

cdr3_aa: CASSPLSGGQTNIQYF
cdr3_nt: TGCGCCAGCAGCCCCCTAAGTGGTGGACAGACAAACATTCAGTACTTC
clone_size: -
j_call: TRBJ2-4
d_call: -
v_call: TRBV4-1

cdr3_aa: CASSPGPGGSPLHF
cdr3_nt: TGTGCCAGCAGCCCCGGGCCCGGGGGGTCACCCCTCCACTTT
clone_size: -
j_call: TRBJ1-6
d_call: -
v_call: TRBV6-5

cdr3_aa: CASSEGARYEQYF
cdr3_nt: TGTGCCAGCAGTGAAGGGGCCAGGTACGAGCAGTACTTC
clone_size: -
j_call: TRBJ2-7
d_call: -
v_call: TRBV25-1

cdr3_aa: CASSWGSGAASPLHF
cdr3_nt: TGTGCCAGCAGTTGGGGCTCCGGGGCGGCTTCACCCCTCCACTTT
clone_size: -
j_call: TRBJ1-6
d_call: -
v_call: TRBV6-5

cdr3_aa: CASSQEKTSGGHSTDTQYF
cdr3_nt: TGTGCCAGCAGCCAAGAAAAGACTAGCGGGGGGCACAGCACAGATACGCAGTATTTT
clone_size: -
j_call: TRBJ2-3
d_call: TRBD2
v_call: TRBV4-2

cdr3_aa: CASTDSGGASEQYF
cdr3_nt: TGTGCCAGCACCGATAGCGGGGGGGCCTCCGAGCAGTACTTC
clone_size: few
j_call: TRBJ2-7
d_call: TRBD2
v_call: TRBV7-8

cdr3_aa: CASSLGRRGEKLFF
cdr3_nt: TGTGCCAGCAGTTTAGGCAGGAGAGGGGAAAAACTGTTTTTT
clone_size: -
j_call: TRBJ1-4
d_call: -
v_call: TRBV27

cdr3_aa: CATSGGRTYEQYF
cdr3_nt: TGTGCCACCAGCGGGGGGCGGACCTACGAGCAGTACTTC
clone_size: -
j_call: TRBJ2-7
d_call: -
v_call: TRBV15

cdr3_aa: CAWRVMAGFDTEAFF
cdr3_nt: TGTGCCTGGAGGGTAATGGCAGGCTTTGACACTGAAGCTTTCTTT
clone_size: -
j_call: TRBJ1-1
d_call: -
v_call: TRBV30

cdr3_aa: CASTVTDLRETQYF
cdr3_nt: TGTGCCAGCACCGTAACGGACCTCCGGGAGACCCAGTACTTC
clone_size: -
j_call: TRBJ2-5
d_call: -
v_call: TRBV11-2

cdr3_aa: CAWSEKGGLTDQPQHF
cdr3_nt: TGTGCCTGGAGTGAGAAAGGGGGCTTGACTGATCAGCCCCAGCATTTT
clone_size: -
j_call: TRBJ1-5
d_call: TRBD1
v_call: TRBV30

cdr3_aa: CAWRQSGTGNTEAFF
cdr3_nt: TGTGCCTGGAGGCAATCCGGGACAGGGAACACTGAAGCTTTCTTT
clone_size: once
j_call: TRBJ1-1
d_call: TRBD1
v_call: TRBV30

cdr3_aa: CASNRGEGNQPQHF
cdr3_nt: TGTGCCAGTAACCGGGGTGAAGGCAATCAGCCCCAGCATTTT
clone_size: few
j_call: TRBJ1-5
d_call: -
v_call: TRBV19

cdr3_aa: CASSPQGTGASHEQYF
cdr3_nt: TGTGCCAGCTCACCACAGGGGACCGGGGCTTCCCACGAGCAGTACTTC
clone_size: -
j_call: TRBJ2-7
d_call: -
v_call: TRBV18

cdr3_aa: CSVEDRVGTQYF
cdr3_nt: TGCAGCGTTGAAGATCGGGTCGGTACGCAGTATTTT
clone_size: -
j_call: TRBJ2-3
d_call: -
v_call: TRBV29-1

cdr3_aa: CASAASNYGYTF
cdr3_nt: TGTGCTAGTGCCGCCTCGAACTATGGCTACACCTTC
clone_size: -
j_call: TRBJ1-2
d_call: -
v_call: TRBV12-5

cdr3_aa: CACLSPSYEQYF
cdr3_nt: TGTGCCTGCCTAAGTCCCTCCTACGAGCAGTACTTC
clone_size: few
j_call: TRBJ2-7
d_call: -
v_call: TRBV30

cdr3_aa: CASSFRETDTQYF
cdr3_nt: TGTGCCAGCAGCTTCCGGGAAACAGATACGCAGTATTTT
clone_size: -
j_call: TRBJ2-3
d_call: -
v_call: TRBV7-9

cdr3_aa: CSVEVGSGGKEKLFF
cdr3_nt: TGCAGCGTTGAAGTAGGGTCAGGGGGCAAGGAAAAACTGTTTTTT
clone_size: -
j_call: TRBJ1-4
d_call: TRBD1
v_call: TRBV29-1

cdr3_aa: CSVRTGGAGYTF
cdr3_nt: TGCAGCGTGAGGACAGGGGGCGCGGGCTACACCTTC
clone_size: -
j_call: TRBJ1-2
d_call: TRBD1
v_call: TRBV29-1

cdr3_aa: CASSQDRGDEQYF
cdr3_nt: TGTGCCAGCAGCCAAGACAGGGGGGACGAGCAGTACTTC
clone_size: -
j_call: TRBJ2-7
d_call: -
v_call: TRBV4-2

cdr3_aa: CASSLIGGRQLETQYF
cdr3_nt: TGCGCCAGCAGCTTGATTGGGGGGCGACAACTAGAGACCCAGTACTTC
clone_size: -
j_call: TRBJ2-5
d_call: -
v_call: TRBV5-1

cdr3_aa: CASSYPQTMNTEAFF
cdr3_nt: TGTGCCAGCAGCTACCCACAGACCATGAACACTGAAGCTTTCTTT
clone_size: few
j_call: TRBJ1-1
d_call: -
v_call: TRBV5-6

cdr3_aa: CASSPRAGWTEAFF
cdr3_nt: TGTGCCAGCTCACCAAGGGCAGGATGGACTGAAGCTTTCTTT
clone_size: -
j_call: TRBJ1-1
d_call: -
v_call: TRBV18

cdr3_aa: CASSTDYHTGELFF
cdr3_nt: TGTGCCAGTAGTACAGATTATCACACCGGGGAGCTGTTTTTT
clone_size: few
j_call: TRBJ2-2
d_call: -
v_call: TRBV19

cdr3_aa: CASSFSTSGHIQYF
cdr3_nt: TGTGCCAGCAGCTTTTCAACTAGTGGGCACATTCAGTACTTC
clone_size: few
j_call: TRBJ2-4
d_call: -
v_call: TRBV7-9

cdr3_aa: CASSLRGYEQYF
cdr3_nt: TGTGCCAGCAGCTTAAGGGGCTACGAGCAGTACTTC
clone_size: -
j_call: TRBJ2-7
d_call: -
v_call: TRBV7-2

cdr3_aa: CAWSGTLGNTIYF
cdr3_nt: TGTGCCTGGAGTGGAACACTAGGAAACACCATATATTTT
clone_size: -
j_call: TRBJ1-3
d_call: -
v_call: TRBV30

cdr3_aa: CASSLQLAGGQETQYF
cdr3_nt: TGCGCCAGCAGCCTTCAACTAGCGGGGGGGCAAGAGACCCAGTACTTC
clone_size: few
j_call: TRBJ2-5
d_call: TRBD2
v_call: TRBV4-1

cdr3_aa: CAWTAQGGGSEQYF
cdr3_nt: TGTGCCTGGACCGCACAGGGAGGGGGTAGCGAGCAGTACTTC
clone_size: -
j_call: TRBJ2-7
d_call: -
v_call: TRBV30

cdr3_aa: CASLGGSETQYF
cdr3_nt: TGTGCCAGCTTGGGGGGGTCGGAGACCCAGTACTTC
clone_size: -
j_call: TRBJ2-5
d_call: TRBD2
v_call: TRBV11-2

cdr3_aa: CASSRNTGTDTQYF
cdr3_nt: TGTGCCAGCAGCCGCAACACAGGCACAGATACGCAGTATTTT
clone_size: -
j_call: TRBJ2-3
d_call: -
v_call: TRBV6-5

cdr3_aa: CASSLDGTGGVETQYF
cdr3_nt: TGTGCCAGCAGCTTAGACGGGACAGGGGGCGTGGAGACCCAGTACTTC
clone_size: -
j_call: TRBJ2-5
d_call: TRBD1
v_call: TRBV11-2